One sample yielded the 30 T cell receptor beta chains listed below, sequenced in a study of blood T cell repertoires in COVID-19. Method: immunoSEQ multiplex PCR; TCRdb's copy keeps in-frame clones and lacks some. The table records about 160,000 clones, approximately 92% of them present only once. Sequencing was performed on peripheral blood. Source of these receptors: a woman aged 45-60 years with acute or convalescent COVID-19.

The chain combines TRBV28 with TRBJ2-7; no firm D call. The germline V and J ends were trimmed by 3 bases and 3 bases, with 3 bases remaining between them. This CDR3 comprises 11 residues. Germline-derived CDR1 and CDR2 are MDHEN and SYDVKM. The CDR3 sequence is CASSFGYEQYF. CDR3 nucleotide sequence: TGTGCCAGCAGTTTCGGCTACGAGCAGTACTTC. The full variable domain, rest sourced from reference TRBV28 and TRBJ2-7, is DVKVTQSSRYLVKRTGEKVFLECVQDMDHENMFWYRQDPGLGLRLIYFSYDVKMKEKGDIPEGYSVSREKKERFSLILESASTNQTSMYLCASSFGYEQYFGPGTRLTVT.

This chain uses TRBV19 with TRBJ1-5; weak D call: TRBD1 (5 bases). The V end lost 6 bases, the J end lost 2 bases, and 14 bases lay between the germline ends. Germline V gene lookup returns CDR1 LNHDA and CDR2 SQIVND (reference sequence). The CDR3 has 15 amino acids. The CDR3 spells CASSRGGVGNQPQHF. The CDR3 nucleotides are TGTGCCAGTAGCCGGGGAGGGGTAGGCAATCAGCCCCAGCATTTT.

The gene calls are TRBV5-6 and TRBJ1-2; D not certain. Germline CDR1 reads SGHDT; CDR2 reads YYEEEE. V dropped 4 bases and J dropped 4 bases, with 8 bases sitting between them. The CDR3 spans 12 residues. The CDR3 region is CASSGGAYGYTF. DNA of the CDR3: TGTGCCAGCAGCGGAGGAGCCTATGGCTACACCTTC.

This chain joins TRBV28 and TRBJ2-7, with D maybe TRBD2 (7 bases). This CDR3 is built from 15 residues. From germline, CDR1 is MDHEN and CDR2 SYDVKM. Trimming pared 2 bases from V and 0 bases from J, leaving 11 bases between. The CDR3 nucleotides read TGTGCCAGCAGTTTAGGGGGGGCGTACTCCTACGAGCAGTACTTC. It is translated as CASSLGGAYSYEQYF.

The rearrangement uses TRBV2 and TRBJ2-5, with a possible D match to TRBD2 (5 bases). The CDR3 has 13 residues. Looked up from germline, CDR1 is SNHLY and CDR2 is FYNNEI. Trimming shortened V by 5 bases and J by 4 bases, and 11 bases separated the two germline ends. CDR3 in amino acids: CASSWGSGETQYF. The CDR3, as DNA: TGTGCCAGCAGTTGGGGAAGCGGAGAGACCCAGTACTTC.

V usage is TRBV2 and J usage is TRBJ1-2; D remains ambiguous. The CDR3 runs to 13 residues. The germline gives CDR1 SNHLY, CDR2 FYNNEI. V shed 6 bases and J shed 1 base, with 9 bases lying between them. This CDR3 reads CASRRAINYGYTF. The CDR3 bases are TGTGCCAGCAGGAGAGCCATTAACTATGGCTACACCTTC.

V and J are TRBV2 and TRBJ1-4; D call uncertain. The V end was cut by 6 bases, the J end by 0 bases, with 14 bases between. The CDR3 runs to 16 residues. Germline assignment: CDR1 SNHLY and CDR2 FYNNEI. The chain's CDR3 is CASRTAVISTNEKLFF. DNA of the CDR3: TGTGCCAGCAGGACTGCAGTTATTTCAACTAATGAAAAACTGTTTTTT.

The V call is TRBV28, the J call TRBJ2-2; D is possibly TRBD1 (5 bases). The germline V and J ends were trimmed by 7 bases and 5 bases, with 8 bases remaining between them. CDR3 size: 12 residues. CDR1 and CDR2 from the germline V gene are MDHEN and SYDVKM. The CDR3 protein is CASKGWTGELFF. CDR3 nucleotide sequence: TGTGCCAGCAAGGGGTGGACCGGGGAGCTGTTTTTT.

J is TRBJ2-3 and V is TRBV18; D unclear. Trimming took off 0 bases at V and 6 bases at J, with 4 bases between the two ends. In germline, CDR1 is KGHSH, CDR2 LQKENI. The CDR3 is 12 residues long. The DNA for the CDR3 is TGTGCCAGCTCACCACCCGGGGATACGCAGTATTTT. Amino acids: CASSPPGDTQYF.

V gene TRBV3-1 (or the pseudogene TRBV3-2) combines with J gene TRBJ1-4; D uncertain. The V end was cut by 1 base, the J end by 5 bases, with 8 bases between. From germline, CDR1 is LGHDT and CDR2 YNNKEL (reference sequence). This CDR3 has 14 residues. CDR3 protein: CASSQGGRNEKLFF. The CDR3 DNA is TGTGCCAGCAGCCAAGGAGGGCGAAATGAAAAACTGTTTTTT.

V and J are TRBV2 and TRBJ1-2, with 7 bases lining up with TRBD1. The V gene end was trimmed by 7 bases and the J gene end by 1 base; junction bases not matched to a gene: 12. The CDR3 contains 16 residues. From germline, CDR1 is SNHLY and CDR2 FYNNEI. CDR3 protein: CASTRDSASLNYGYTF. The CDR3 bases are TGTGCCAGCACTCGGGACAGCGCATCCCTTAACTATGGCTACACCTTC.

The rearrangement uses TRBV9 and TRBJ1-4; possibly TRBD1 for D (5 bases). This CDR3 region has 18 residues. Germline CDR1 reads SGDLS; CDR2 reads YYNGEE. Trimming took off 0 bases at V and 0 bases at J, with 15 bases between the two ends. Here the CDR3 reads CASSVGGGGVATNEKLFF. The CDR3 bases are TGTGCCAGCAGCGTAGGAGGTGGGGGGGTAGCAACTAATGAAAAACTGTTTTTT.

V usage is TRBV7-8 and J usage is TRBJ2-3; D gene ambiguous. CDR1 is SGHVS, CDR2 FQNEAQ, per germline. V lost 3 bases, J lost 0 bases, and 7 bases lay in between. The CDR3 consists of 14 residues. The CDR3 region is CASSFSGSTDTQYF. CDR3 nucleotide sequence: TGTGCCAGCAGCTTCTCGGGTAGCACAGATACGCAGTATTTT. Based on the CDR3 plus reference TRBV7-8 and TRBJ2-3, the full variable domain is GAGVSQSPRYKVAKRGQDVALRCDPISGHVSLFWYQQALGQGPEFLTYFQNEAQLDKSGLPSDRFFAERPEGSVSTLKIQRTQQEDSAVYLCASSFSGSTDTQYFGPGTRLTVL.

The J gene is TRBJ2-1, the V gene TRBV14; TRBD2 aligns across 16 bases. Germline assignment: CDR1 SGHDN and CDR2 FVKESK. The CDR3 is 18 residues long. The V gene end was trimmed by 3 bases and the J gene end by 4 bases; junction bases not matched to a gene: 6. This chain's CDR3 is CASSHSGTSGRVYNEQFF. In DNA form, the CDR3 reads TGTGCCAGCAGCCACAGCGGGACTAGCGGGAGGGTTTACAATGAGCAGTTCTTC.

As to this clone: Mismatch with germline at one junction end may stem from a read error. The chain joins TRBV2 to TRBJ2-7, with TRBD1 matching over 8 bases. The CDR3 length is 12 residues. CDR1 is SNHLY and CDR2 is FYNNEI in the germline V gene. CDR3 nucleotides: TGTGCCAGCAGTCTAATCTCGGGACAGGCCTTCTTC. Encoded protein: CASSLISGQAFF. Full variable domain (rest looked up from reference TRBV2 and TRBJ2-7): EPEVTQTPSHQVTQMGQEVILRCVPISNHLYFYWYRQILGQKVEFLVSFYNNEISEKSEIFDDQFSVERPDGSNFTLKIRSTKLEDSAMYFCASSLISGQAFFGPGTRLTVT.

V usage is TRBV4-1 and J usage is TRBJ2-7; 7 nucleotides align to TRBD1. CDR1 is MGHRA and CDR2 is YSYEKL in the germline V gene. The CDR3 covers 16 residues. J was trimmed by 1 base and V by 0 bases; bases with no gene match: 6. The CDR3: CASSQEGTVQSYEQYF. CDR3 DNA: TGCGCCAGCAGCCAAGAGGGGACAGTCCAATCCTACGAGCAGTACTTC.

The chain carries TRBV24-1 and TRBJ2-3; tentatively, D is TRBD2 (5 bases). V lost 4 bases, J lost 1 base, and 8 bases lay in between. Germline CDR1 is KGHDR and CDR2 is SFDVKD. The CDR3 is 14 residues long. The CDR3 DNA is TGTGCCACCAGTGACCCGAGGGGCACAGATACGCAGTATTTT. Amino acid sequence: CATSDPRGTDTQYF.

This clone has just a few counts. The same CDR3 can be traced to other DNA sequences in this sample. CDR3 coding DNA: TGTGCCAGCAGCTTAGGCCAGTACAATGAGCAGTTCTTC. This translates into CASSLGQYNEQFF. The chain has TRBV7-3 and TRBJ2-1; D is uncertain. Germline V lookup: CDR1 SGHTA, CDR2 FQGTGA. Trimming left V 2 bases short and J 4 bases short, with 6 bases between. This CDR3 is 13 amino acids long.

This chain joins TRBV19 and TRBJ1-4; maybe TRBD1 (6 bases). Looked up from germline, CDR1 is LNHDA and CDR2 is SQIVND (reference sequence). The CDR3 sequence is 16 residues long. Trimming stripped 3 bases from V and 2 bases from J, with 13 bases between. Here the CDR3 DNA reads TGTGCCAGTAGTATCAATACAGGGAACACTAATGAAAAACTGTTTTTT. As protein: CASSINTGNTNEKLFF.

V is TRBV11-2 and J is TRBJ1-1; D might be TRBD1 (5 bases). Trimming left V 7 bases short and J 5 bases short, with 17 bases between. CDR1 is SGHAT, CDR2 FQNNGV, per germline. The CDR3 length is 14 residues. The CDR3 region is CASTPREGTTEAFF. In nucleotides, the CDR3 is TGTGCCAGCACCCCTCGCGAGGGGACTACTGAAGCTTTCTTT.

This chain connects TRBV7-9 to TRBJ2-7; 7 bases are a match to TRBD1. CDR3 length: 14 residues. Germline V lookup: CDR1 SEHNR, CDR2 FQNEAQ (reference sequence). V gave up 3 bases and J gave up 1 base; unmatched junction bases: 3. Written as DNA, the CDR3 is TGTGCCAGCAGCTTCGAGACAGGGTCCTACGAGCAGTACTTC. Residues: CASSFETGSYEQYF.

The chain's CDR3 is CASNIRGAFYEQYF. In DNA form, the CDR3 reads TGTGCCAGCAATATTCGGGGAGCCTTCTACGAGCAGTACTTC. This chain links TRBV2 with TRBJ2-7; TRBD2 might be the D (5 bases). This CDR3 comprises 14 residues. V lost 7 bases and J lost 3, with 16 bases in between. The germline V gene has CDR1 SNHLY and CDR2 FYNNEI.

This chain joins TRBV23-1 and TRBJ1-1; D gene unclear. TRBV23-1 belongs to the ORF category, with a function that is uncertain. The CDR3 runs to 13 residues. V lost 2 bases, J lost 0 bases, and 4 bases lay in between. CDR3 sequence: CASSQQMNTEAFF. CDR3 nucleotide sequence: TGCGCCAGCAGTCAACAGATGAACACTGAAGCTTTCTTT.

This clone occurred a few times. The chain links TRBV6-5 to TRBJ2-1, with 7 bases identical to TRBD1. Germline V gene data show CDR1 as MNHEY and CDR2 as SVGAGI. The CDR3 loop spans 13 amino acids. The V gene end was trimmed by 6 bases and the J gene end by 8 bases; junction bases not matched to a gene: 7. Here the CDR3 DNA reads TGTGCCAGCAGCCTTCGACAGGGCTATGAGCAGTTCTTC. Protein: CASSLRQGYEQFF.

The J gene is TRBJ1-4, the V gene TRBV5-1; D may be TRBD1 (6 bases). The CDR3 is made up of 15 amino acids. Trimming removed 1 base at V and 8 bases at J, with 15 bases between. The V gene's germline CDR1 is SGHRS and CDR2 YFSETQ. For the CDR3, the DNA is TGCGCCAGCAGCTTGAGGGCGGACAGAATAGAAAAACTGTTTTTT. This gives the protein CASSLRADRIEKLFF.

This clone has only one observation. The V and J genes are TRBV28 and TRBJ2-7; 7 bases align to TRBD1. The CDR3 totals 13 residues. The germline V gene has CDR1 MDHEN and CDR2 SYDVKM. The J segment lost 5 bases and the V segment lost 5 bases, leaving 6 bases of the junction unmatched. CDR3 bases: TGTGCCAGCAGTCTCGGACAGGAGAACGAGCAGTACTTC. Translation: CASSLGQENEQYF.

The V call is TRBV4-1, the J call TRBJ1-5, with 8 bases lining up with TRBD1. Germline trimming cut 4 bases from V and 11 bases from J; bases unmatched to any gene: 16. The CDR3 has 16 residues. The germline V gene has CDR1 MGHRA and CDR2 YSYEKL. DNA for the CDR3: TGCGCCAGCAGCCCAATTGCCCACATCAGGGGGCTCGCCCAGCATTTT. Its protein is CASSPIAHIRGLAQHF.

This sequence joins TRBV19 and TRBJ1-5; D remains unclear. CDR1 is LNHDA, CDR2 SQIVND, per germline (reference sequence). This CDR3 comprises 13 residues. V dropped 5 bases and J dropped 4 bases, with 9 bases sitting between them. CDR3 amino acids: CASSGSMNQPQHF. The DNA for the CDR3 is TGTGCCAGTAGTGGCAGTATGAATCAGCCCCAGCATTTT.

The genes are TRBV7-9 and TRBJ2-5, with 10 bases matching TRBD1. The CDR3 runs to 18 residues. From germline, CDR1 is SEHNR and CDR2 FQNEAQ (reference sequence). The junction had 19 bases not matched to a gene; V was cut back by 7 bases and J by 5 bases. This CDR3 reads CASIKGAPGTGAGETQYF. CDR3 bases: TGTGCCAGCATCAAGGGGGCCCCCGGGACAGGGGCGGGTGAGACCCAGTACTTC.

The chain links TRBV7-9 to TRBJ1-6; D is unresolved. This CDR3 has 14 residues. The V end was cut by 5 bases, the J end by 9 bases, with 14 bases between. Germline V gives CDR1 SEHNR, CDR2 FQNEAQ (reference sequence). The CDR3 sequence is CASSPSTFISPLHF. The CDR3 DNA reads TGTGCCAGCAGCCCGAGTACCTTTATTTCACCCCTCCACTTT. Looking up the rest from reference TRBV7-9 and TRBJ1-6 gives the full variable domain: DTGVSQNPRHKITKRGQNVTFRCDPISEHNRLYWYRQTLGQGPEFLTYFQNEAQLEKSRLLSDRFSAERPKGSFSTLEIQRTEQGDSAMYLCASSPSTFISPLHFGNGTRLTVT.